One and the same sample provided the 26 T cell receptor beta chains below, sequenced in a study of blood T cell repertoires in COVID-19. Sequencing used immunoSEQ multiplex PCR; TCRdb keeps in-frame clones, though not all of them. The sample holds roughly 60,000 clones; 75% to 95% are singletons and the top ten take about 9.3%. Sequencing used peripheral blood. The receptors stem from a woman aged 80 or older with active COVID-19.

The chain combines TRBV19 with TRBJ2-1, with 9 bases fitting TRBD1. The V segment lost 4 bases and the J segment 9 bases; nucleotides outside the gene matches: 4. Germline V lookup: CDR1 LNHDA, CDR2 SQIVND (reference sequence). The CDR3 is 13 amino acids. The CDR3 DNA sequence: TGTGCCAGTAGTACCACAGGGGGCGGTGAGCAGTTCTTC. It codes for CASSTTGGGEQFF.

This chain uses TRBV5-5 with TRBJ2-4; 8 positions match TRBD2. The CDR3 consists of 16 residues. Germline assignment: CDR1 SGHKS and CDR2 YYEKEE (reference sequence). Trimming cost V 3 bases and J 4 bases; bases outside gene matches: 9. The CDR3, as DNA: TGTGCCAGCAGCTCCCAAGGACTAGCAGCTAAAAACATTCAGTACTTC. Translation gives CASSSQGLAAKNIQYF.

The rearrangement links TRBV27 to TRBJ1-1; 9 bases align to TRBD1. Per the germline V gene, CDR1 is MNHEY and CDR2 is SMNVEV (reference sequence). With 4 bases clipped from V and 7 bases from J, the junction kept 1 base outside the gene matches. The CDR3 sequence is 12 residues long. DNA for the CDR3: TGTGCCAGCAGTTCGACAGGGGGTGAAGCTTTCTTT. This codes for CASSSTGGEAFF.

The chain joins TRBV25-1 to TRBJ2-1; 7 nucleotides match TRBD2. The germline gives CDR1 MGHDK, CDR2 SYGVNS. J was trimmed by 8 bases and V by 2 bases; bases with no gene match: 3. This CDR3 is built from 13 residues. The DNA for the CDR3 is TGTGCCAGCAGTGAAGGGGGGGGAGATGAGCAGTTCTTC. Its protein product is CASSEGGGDEQFF.

The chain has TRBV11-2 and TRBJ2-1; D may be TRBD2 (6 bases). Deletions cut 7 bases from V and 6 bases from J, with 25 bases between. This CDR3 region has 17 residues. The V gene's germline CDR1 is SGHAT and CDR2 FQNNGV. DNA for the CDR3: TGTGCCAGCACCTCGAGAACAAAGTGGGGGGACCTCAATGAGCAGTTCTTC. This translates into CASTSRTKWGDLNEQFF.

The V call is TRBV5-6, the J call TRBJ1-3, with 7 bases aligning to TRBD1. V lost 3 bases and J lost 4; bases outside the gene matches: 10. Germline-derived CDR1 and CDR2 are SGHDT and YYEEEE. This CDR3 is built from 16 residues. CDR3 sequence reads: CASSSLDRETGNTIYF. CDR3 in DNA: TGTGCCAGCAGCTCCCTCGACAGGGAAACCGGAAACACCATATATTTT.

The gene calls are TRBV5-1 and TRBJ2-7; 7 nucleotides agree with TRBD1. Germline lookup yields CDR1 SGHRS and CDR2 YFSETQ. Trimming at V came to 4 bases and at J to 3 bases, leaving 7 bases not matched to a gene. The CDR3 runs 14 residues. CDR3 sequence reads: CASSAGTAFYEQYF. The CDR3 nucleotides are TGCGCCAGCAGCGCCGGGACAGCCTTCTACGAGCAGTACTTC.

The chain combines TRBV15 with TRBJ2-5; tentatively, D is TRBD1 (5 bases). Germline V lookup: CDR1 LNHNV, CDR2 YYDKDF (reference sequence). The CDR3 is 15 amino acids. V lost 1 base and J lost 1, with 10 bases in between. CDR3 sequence (DNA): TGTGCCACCAGCAGAGCTCAAGACAGCCAAGAGACCCAGTACTTC. Translation gives CATSRAQDSQETQYF. Based on the CDR3 plus reference TRBV15 and TRBJ2-5, the full variable domain is DAMVIQNPRYQVTQFGKPVTLSCSQTLNHNVMYWYQQKSSQAPKLLFHYYDKDFNNEADTPDNFQSRRPNTSFCFLDIRSPGLGDTAMYLCATSRAQDSQETQYFGPGTRLLVL.

The rearrangement links TRBV5-8 to TRBJ2-5; 11 nucleotides agree with TRBD1. From germline, CDR1 is SGHTS and CDR2 YDEGEE. Trimming cost V 4 bases and J 5 bases; bases outside gene matches: 10. This CDR3 is built from 16 residues. The CDR3 reads CASSPPGTGGRETQYF. As DNA, the CDR3 is TGTGCCAGCAGCCCGCCGGGGACAGGGGGTCGGGAGACCCAGTACTTC.

On this clone itself: This CDR3 is also generated by other DNA sequences in the sample. This chain links TRBV28 with TRBJ1-2; the D is unclear. The germline gives CDR1 MDHEN, CDR2 SYDVKM. V dropped 4 bases and J dropped 4 bases, with 4 bases sitting between them. This CDR3 spans 11 amino acids. This chain's CDR3 is CASSSGYGYTF. For the CDR3, the DNA is TGTGCCAGCAGTTCAGGCTATGGCTACACCTTC.

The chain links TRBV7-2 to TRBJ2-3; D may be TRBD2 (7 bases). This CDR3 spans 13 amino acids. Trimming shortened V by 5 bases and J by 3 bases, and 9 bases separated the two germline ends. Germline values: CDR1 SGHTA, CDR2 FQGNSA. The chain's CDR3 is CASSRGGTDTQYF. As DNA, the CDR3 is TGTGCCAGCAGCAGGGGGGGGACAGATACGCAGTATTTT.

V usage is TRBV7-9 and J usage is TRBJ2-6; D is unresolved. The CDR3 consists of 14 residues. V lost 4 bases, J lost 2 bases, and 6 bases lay in between. Germline CDR1 is SEHNR and CDR2 is FQNEAQ (reference sequence). CDR3 nucleotides: TGTGCCAGCAGCTCGGTCGCTGGGGCCAACGTCCTGACTTTC. Encoded protein: CASSSVAGANVLTF.

The rearrangement joins TRBV2 to TRBJ2-1; 15 nucleotides agree with TRBD2. There are 18 residues in the CDR3. From germline, CDR1 is SNHLY and CDR2 FYNNEI. This CDR3 reads CARGEGGLAGGGYNEQFF. The CDR3 nucleotides read TGTGCACGCGGAGAGGGGGGACTAGCGGGAGGAGGGTACAATGAGCAGTTCTTC.

The chain recombines TRBV4-1 with TRBJ2-7, with TRBD2 matching over 10 bases. The CDR3 contains 14 residues. Germline CDR1 is MGHRA and CDR2 is YSYEKL. V was clipped by 4 bases and J by 4 bases; unmatched bases: 4. In DNA, the CDR3 is TGCGCCAGCAGCCCGGGACTAGCGCGGTACGAGCAGTACTTC. Translated, it gives CASSPGLARYEQYF.

The rearrangement uses TRBV7-2 and TRBJ1-1; maybe TRBD1 (5 bases). The length of the CDR3 is 14 residues. Trimming shortened V by 1 base and J by 6 bases, and 12 bases separated the two germline ends. Germline loops: CDR1 SGHTA, CDR2 FQGNSA. The CDR3 protein is CASSLDPVGAEAFF. The CDR3 DNA reads as TGTGCCAGCAGCTTAGACCCCGTAGGGGCTGAAGCTTTCTTT. Filled out from reference TRBV7-2 and TRBJ1-1, the complete variable domain reads GAGVSQSPSNKVTEKGKDVELRCDPISGHTALYWYRQSLGQGLEFLIYFQGNSAPDKSGLPSDRFSAERTGGSVSTLTIQRTQQEDSAVYLCASSLDPVGAEAFFGQGTRLTVV.

V usage is TRBV2 and J usage is TRBJ1-5; the match to TRBD1 covers 8 bases. The CDR3 is made up of 15 amino acids. Losses at the gene ends were 7 bases for V and 7 bases for J; bases not matched to a gene: 12. Per the germline V gene, CDR1 is SNHLY and CDR2 is FYNNEI. This CDR3 is CASTPDRGKRQPQHF. In DNA, the CDR3 is TGTGCCAGCACTCCCGACAGGGGAAAACGGCAGCCCCAGCATTTT. The complete variable domain, with remaining parts taken from reference TRBV2 and TRBJ1-5, reads EPEVTQTPSHQVTQMGQEVILRCVPISNHLYFYWYRQILGQKVEFLVSFYNNEISEKSEIFDDQFSVERPDGSNFTLKIRSTKLEDSAMYFCASTPDRGKRQPQHFGDGTRLSIL.

The genes are TRBV2 and TRBJ2-5; possible D gene TRBD2, 7 bases. CDR1 and CDR2 from the germline V gene are SNHLY and FYNNEI. V lost 8 bases and J lost 4, with 11 bases in between. This CDR3 is 12 amino acids long. The CDR3 loop reads CASAGAGETQYF. CDR3 bases: TGTGCCAGCGCGGGGGCTGGAGAGACCCAGTACTTC.

The CDR3 region has the DNA TGTGCCAGCAGTTTACATGCTAACAATGAGCAGTTCTTC. Translated, it gives CASSLHANNEQFF. This chain uses TRBV28 with TRBJ2-1; D is ambiguous. V shed 2 bases and J shed 5 bases, with 7 bases lying between them. This CDR3 is built from 13 residues. Germline CDR1 and CDR2: MDHEN and SYDVKM.

This sequence joins TRBV19 and TRBJ2-1, with 10 bases that match TRBD2. Germline V lookup: CDR1 LNHDA, CDR2 SQIVND (reference sequence). The CDR3 consists of 16 residues. The J segment lost 5 bases and the V segment lost 6 bases, leaving 10 bases of the junction unmatched. The CDR3, as DNA: TGTGCCAGTAGACCCGTAGCGGGAGGCCCTAACAATGAGCAGTTCTTC. Translation gives CASRPVAGGPNNEQFF.

V and J are TRBV2 and TRBJ2-2, with D uncertain. V was trimmed by 4 bases and J by 6 bases, leaving 12 bases between them. Germline V gives CDR1 SNHLY, CDR2 FYNNEI. This CDR3 has 14 residues. The CDR3 DNA follows: TGTGCCAGCAGTGTCACGGCGAGCGCCGGGGAGCTGTTTTTT. This gives the protein CASSVTASAGELFF.

The J gene is TRBJ2-1, the V gene TRBV5-1, with TRBD1 matching 8 bases. The CDR3 contains 14 residues. In germline, CDR1 is SGHRS, CDR2 YFSETQ. The J segment lost 4 bases and the V segment lost 2 bases, leaving 2 bases of the junction unmatched. The CDR3: CASSLQGVYNEQFF. The CDR3 region has the DNA TGCGCCAGCAGCTTACAGGGGGTTTACAATGAGCAGTTCTTC.

The chain combines TRBV18 with TRBJ2-5, with a weak D call TRBD2 (5 bases). Looked up from germline, CDR1 is KGHSH and CDR2 is LQKENI. With 3 bases removed from V and 2 bases from J, the gap between germline ends came to 10 bases. CDR3 length: 14 residues. The CDR3 spells CASSPPGVQETQYF. The CDR3 DNA reads as TGTGCCAGCTCACCCCCCGGGGTACAAGAGACCCAGTACTTC.

The chain combines TRBV6-1 with TRBJ2-7, with a weak D call TRBD2 (5 bases). Germline loops: CDR1 MNHNS, CDR2 SASEGT. CDR3 length equals 15 residues. V was trimmed by 1 base and J by 0 bases, leaving 10 bases between them. DNA for the CDR3: TGTGCCAGCAGTGAAGACAAAAGCGGCTCCTACGAGCAGTACTTC. This encodes CASSEDKSGSYEQYF.

V and J are TRBV28 and TRBJ2-5; 7 nucleotides align to TRBD2. The germline V gene has CDR1 MDHEN and CDR2 SYDVKM. The V gene end was trimmed by 6 bases and the J gene end by 6 bases; junction bases not matched to a gene: 10. The CDR3 consists of 14 residues. In DNA, the CDR3 is TGTGCCAGCAGCCCGGAGGGAGGGCGAAAGACCCAGTACTTC. It yields the protein CASSPEGGRKTQYF. Full variable domain (rest looked up from reference TRBV28 and TRBJ2-5): DVKVTQSSRYLVKRTGEKVFLECVQDMDHENMFWYRQDPGLGLRLIYFSYDVKMKEKGDIPEGYSVSREKKERFSLILESASTNQTSMYLCASSPEGGRKTQYFGPGTRLLVL.

The rearrangement links TRBV10-3 to TRBJ2-3; D is perhaps TRBD1 (5 bases). This CDR3 has 15 residues. V lost 6 bases and J lost 3, with 16 bases in between. CDR1 and CDR2 (germline): ENHRY, SYGVKD. The CDR3 DNA is TGTGCCATCAGGAGAGAGGCAGGGAAGACAGATACGCAGTATTTT. Translated, it gives CAIRREAGKTDTQYF.

The rearrangement links TRBV5-1 to TRBJ2-1; TRBD2 is a possible D gene (6 bases). The V gene lost 4 bases and the J gene lost 0 bases, with 14 bases spanning the gap. This CDR3 is 16 amino acids long. Germline V CDR1 and CDR2: SGHRS, YFSETQ. DNA of the CDR3: TGCGCCAGCAGCGCTGGAGGAGGGAGCTCCTACAATGAGCAGTTCTTC. This sequence encodes CASSAGGGSSYNEQFF.